These T cell receptor beta chains were read from a single sample in a study of immune characterization of retroperitoneal liposarcoma. MiXCR, applied by TCRdb to the PCR reads, yields one record per CDR3 protein. The data show about 10,000 distinct CDR3 sequences, 25% to 30% seen once. The sequenced sample consisted of tumor tissue. These receptors were collected from a male donor with retroperitoneal liposarcoma. Each CDR3 is given with its conserved first and last residue. The order of the fields is V gene, D gene, J gene, clone size, CDR3 DNA, CDR3 protein. A D gene is named only where the DNA matches it firmly. A row's size may be missing; if present it is once, few, many or a size class.

>TRBV6-1|TRBD2|TRBJ2-7|medium-sized
TGTGCCACAATGCGGGGGAGAAGCGAGCAGTACTTC
CATMRGRSEQYF
>TRBV7-8|TRBD1|TRBJ2-1|many
TGTGCCAGCAGCTTAGTGCCCGGGACAGGGTTGTACGAGCAGTTCTTC
CASSLVPGTGLYEQFF
>TRBV6-5|TRBD1|TRBJ2-5|medium-sized
TGTGCCAGCAGTTACTCAATTAACGACAGGGTCGTCCGAGGGACCCAGTACTTC
CASSYSINDRVVRGTQYF
>TRBV7-2|TRBD1|TRBJ2-7|NA
TGTGCCAGCAGCTTAGTTGTCGACAGGGTAGGATTTGAGCAGTACTTC
CASSLVVDRVGFEQYF
>TRBV7-3|TRBD2|TRBJ2-7|NA
TGTGCCAGCAGCTTAACGCGGGAGGGGAGTGAGCAGTACTTC
CASSLTREGSEQYF
>TRBV6-6|NA|TRBJ2-1|few
TGTGCCAGCAGTTACACAGGGAACTACGAGCAGTTCTTC
CASSYTGNYEQFF
>TRBV25-1|NA|TRBJ2-5|many
TGTGCCAGCAGCGTAAAAGGGGCAGTGGGAGAGACCCAGTACTTC
CASSVKGAVGETQYF
>TRBV10-1|NA|TRBJ1-5|medium-sized
TGCGCCAGTTTCGCTCAGGGGATGAAGCAGCCCCAGCATTTT
CASFAQGMKQPQHF
>TRBV7-3|NA|TRBJ2-1|NA
TGTGCCAGCAGCGCCGTCGGTCGGGGGAGTAGGCACAATGAGCAGTTCTTC
CASSAVGRGSRHNEQFF
>TRBV6-1|NA|TRBJ1-5|few
TGTGCCAGCAGCTCCACGGAACCCCAGCATTTT
CASSSTEPQHF
>TRBV7-2|TRBD2|TRBJ2-1|few
TGTGCCAGCAGTTCTCCGGGACTAGCGGTATACGAGCAGTTCTTC
CASSSPGLAVYEQFF
>TRBV6-1|TRBD2|TRBJ2-1|NA
TGTGCCAGCAGTGAAGGCGGGGGACGATACAATGAGCAGTTCTTC
CASSEGGGRYNEQFF
>TRBV12-3/TRBV12-4|NA|TRBJ1-1|few
TGTGCCAGCAGTTTGAAAGGGAACACTGAAGCTTTCTTT
CASSLKGNTEAFF
>TRBV12-3/TRBV12-4|TRBD1|TRBJ2-1|few
TGTGCCAGCAGTTTGACAGGGGGCACCTACAATGAGCAGTTCTTC
CASSLTGGTYNEQFF
>TRBV6-1|NA|TRBJ1-2|few
TGTGCCAGCAGCCCGAACCGATTAAAGTATGGCTACACCTTC
CASSPNRLKYGYTF
>TRBV6-5|NA|TRBJ2-1|NA
TGTGCCAGCGGAGCCTACGAGCAGTTCTTC
CASGAYEQFF
>TRBV4-1|NA|TRBJ1-2|few
TGCGCCAGCAGCCAAGATTCGAGGGGGGCAGGAGGCTACACCTTC
CASSQDSRGAGGYTF
>TRBV12-3/TRBV12-4|NA|TRBJ1-6|few
TGTGCCAGCAGAGGCACCTATAATTCACCCCTCCACTTT
CASRGTYNSPLHF
>TRBV6-1|NA|TRBJ2-5|medium-sized
TGTGCCAGCAGCGACCACATACTGCAATCCGGGGCCCAGTACTTC
CASSDHILQSGAQYF
>TRBV6-1|TRBD1|TRBJ1-2|NA
TGTGCCAGCAGTGGACAGGGAGGCCCCCTAGTCTATGGCTACACCTTC
CASSGQGGPLVYGYTF
>TRBV7-3|TRBD2|TRBJ2-1|few
TGTGCCAGCCAGGCGATAGCGGGAGCTAACGATGAGCAGTTCTTC
CASQAIAGANDEQFF
>TRBV4-3|NA|TRBJ2-5|NA
TGCGCCAGCAGCCAAGGACAGGCACAGACCCAGTACTTC
CASSQGQAQTQYF
>TRBV6-1|NA|TRBJ1-1|NA
TGTGCCAGCAGTGTCCTCGGGGAAGCTTTCTTT
CASSVLGEAFF
>TRBV6-5|TRBD1|TRBJ1-5|NA
TGTGCCAGCAGTTTGACAGGGTATAGCAATCAGCCCCAGCATTTT
CASSLTGYSNQPQHF
>TRBV6-1|TRBD2|TRBJ2-1|many
TGTGCCAGCAGCCTCTTTGCGGGGGAAATGCAGCAGTTCTTC
CASSLFAGEMQQFF
>TRBV12-3/TRBV12-4|TRBD1|TRBJ2-4|medium-sized
TGTGCCAGCACCCCGCGCCGGACAGGCCTCAAAAACATTCAGTACTTC
CASTPRRTGLKNIQYF
>TRBV12-3/TRBV12-4|NA|TRBJ2-1|few
TGTGCCAGTTGTGACTCGGGGTTCCAAGAGACCCAGTTCTTC
CASCDSGFQETQFF
>TRBV6-4|TRBD2|TRBJ2-4|NA
TGTGCCAGCAGTGAGGCCAGCGGGGGGGCGAGGGAGCAGTACTTC
CASSEASGGAREQYF
>TRBV6-1|TRBD1|TRBJ2-7|NA
TGTGCCAGCAGTACTCGACAGGGGGGCTACAATGAGCAGTACTTC
CASSTRQGGYNEQYF
>TRBV25-1|TRBD1|TRBJ2-1|few
TGTGCCAGCAGTGAAAAACAGGGGGCGAGCTCCTACAATGAGCAGTTCTTC
CASSEKQGASSYNEQFF
>TRBV7-2|TRBD2|TRBJ2-7|many
TGTGCCAGCAGCTTCACTAGCGGGGGTACAAAAACCTACGAGCAGTACTTC
CASSFTSGGTKTYEQYF
>TRBV12-3/TRBV12-4|TRBD2|TRBJ2-7|once
TGTGCCAGCAGTTCGACGTGGGGTAGCGGGAGAACAGGTTACGAGCAGTACTTC
CASSSTWGSGRTGYEQYF
>TRBV10-2|NA|TRBJ2-5|medium-sized
TGCGCCAGCAGTGAAAAAGAGACCCAGTACTTC
CASSEKETQYF
>TRBV6-8|NA|TRBJ2-3|NA
TGTGCCAGCAGTTACTCATGGCGGACCTCCGGCACAGATACGCAATATTTT
CASSYSWRTSGTDTQYF
>TRBV6-1|TRBD1|TRBJ2-3|NA
TGTGCCAGCAGCACCTCTGCCGGACAGGGAGCAGATACGCAGTATTTT
CASSTSAGQGADTQYF
>TRBV6-5|NA|TRBJ2-1|once
TGTGCCAGCAGTGAATTGTCGCCATTGCAGTTCTTC
CASSELSPLQFF
>TRBV11-2|TRBD1|TRBJ2-1|few
TGTGCCAGCAGCTCCGGACAGGTCCAAGAGACCCAGTTCTTC
CASSSGQVQETQFF
>TRBV5-3|NA|TRBJ2-1|NA
TGTGCCAGCAGCTTAGGGGGATTGGGGAATGAGCAGTTCTTC
CASSLGGLGNEQFF
>TRBV6-1|TRBD1|TRBJ1-2|large
TGTGCCAGCAGTTATGGGACAGGGGGCGAAAGGGCCGGCTACACCTTC
CASSYGTGGERAGYTF
>TRBV27|TRBD2|TRBJ2-1|NA
TGTGCCAGCAGTTTATTGGGGGGGGGAGGTGAGCAGTTCTTC
CASSLLGGGGEQFF
>TRBV10-2|NA|TRBJ2-1|NA
TGCGCCAGCAGTGAGGAGCCCTATAGAACGGGGGGCGGCGAGCAGTTCTTC
CASSEEPYRTGGGEQFF
>TRBV11-3|NA|TRBJ2-2|few
TGTGCCAGCAGCCCGGCCGGGACTGGGAACACCGGGGAGCTGTTTTTT
CASSPAGTGNTGELFF